This T cell receptor beta chain is from a study of T cells after yellow fever vaccination. For the study at large: Each low-cell-number fraction was prepared by means of SMART-Seq v4 Ultra Low Input. Study-level findings and limits: After the booster, over 95% of CD4 and around nine tenths of CD8 primary-response clones were re-detected.

This clonotype appeared a few times. Its antigen is currently unknown. In TCRdb, the 5' RACE reads were re-called with MiXCR into one record per CDR3 protein. The table shows 200,000 to 250,000 distinct CDR3 sequences, with 3.2% occurring only once. Germline V gives CDR1 DFQATT, CDR2 SNEGSKA (reference sequence). The CDR3 totals 14 residues. The V gene lost 1 base and the J gene lost 6 bases, with 12 bases spanning the gap. The chain couples TRBV20-1 to TRBJ2-2; the D is unclear. The source was CD4+ T cells sorted from PBMCs, collected 10 days after the yellow fever booster vaccination. This receptor was taken from a man between 18 and 35 years old who received the YFV17D yellow fever vaccine. CDR3 coding DNA: TGCAGTGCTAGAGTACGGGTCGCATCCGGGGAGCTGTTTTTT. Protein sequence: CSARVRVASGELFF.